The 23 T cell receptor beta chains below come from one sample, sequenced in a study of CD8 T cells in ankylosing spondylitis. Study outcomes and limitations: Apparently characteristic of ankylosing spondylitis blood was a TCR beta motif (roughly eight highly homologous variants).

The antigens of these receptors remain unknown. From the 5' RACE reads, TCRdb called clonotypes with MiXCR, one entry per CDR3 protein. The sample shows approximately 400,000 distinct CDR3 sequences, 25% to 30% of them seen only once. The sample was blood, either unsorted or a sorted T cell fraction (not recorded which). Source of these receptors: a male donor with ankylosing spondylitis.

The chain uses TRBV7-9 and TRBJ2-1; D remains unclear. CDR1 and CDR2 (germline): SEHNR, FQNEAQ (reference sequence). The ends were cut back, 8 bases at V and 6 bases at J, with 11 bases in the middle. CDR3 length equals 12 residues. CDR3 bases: TGTGCCAGCGAAGGAAGGGTCAATGAGCAGTTCTTC. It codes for CASEGRVNEQFF.

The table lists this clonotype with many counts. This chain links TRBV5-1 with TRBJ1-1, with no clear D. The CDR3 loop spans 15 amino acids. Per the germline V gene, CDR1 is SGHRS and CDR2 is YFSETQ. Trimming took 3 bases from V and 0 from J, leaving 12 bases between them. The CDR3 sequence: CASSSRQGLNTEAFF. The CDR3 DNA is TGCGCCAGCAGCTCCCGTCAAGGATTGAACACTGAAGCTTTCTTT.

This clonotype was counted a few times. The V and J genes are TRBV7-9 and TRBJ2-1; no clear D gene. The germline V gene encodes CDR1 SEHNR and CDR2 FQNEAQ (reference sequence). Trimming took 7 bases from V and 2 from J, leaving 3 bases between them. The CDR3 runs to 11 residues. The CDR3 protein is CASNTYNEQFF. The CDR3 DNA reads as TGTGCCAGCAACACCTACAATGAGCAGTTCTTC.

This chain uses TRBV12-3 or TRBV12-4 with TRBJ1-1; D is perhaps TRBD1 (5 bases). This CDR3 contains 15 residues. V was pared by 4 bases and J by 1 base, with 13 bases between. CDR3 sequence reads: CASSSPGRANTEAFF. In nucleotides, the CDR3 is TGTGCCAGCAGTTCCCCGGGACGGGCGAACACTGAAGCTTTCTTT.

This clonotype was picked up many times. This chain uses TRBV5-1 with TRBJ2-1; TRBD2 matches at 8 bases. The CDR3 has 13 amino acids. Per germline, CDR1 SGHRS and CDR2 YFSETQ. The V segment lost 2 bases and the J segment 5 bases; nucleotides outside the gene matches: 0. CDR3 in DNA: TGCGCCAGCAGCTTTAGCGGGAACAATGAGCAGTTCTTC. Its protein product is CASSFSGNNEQFF.

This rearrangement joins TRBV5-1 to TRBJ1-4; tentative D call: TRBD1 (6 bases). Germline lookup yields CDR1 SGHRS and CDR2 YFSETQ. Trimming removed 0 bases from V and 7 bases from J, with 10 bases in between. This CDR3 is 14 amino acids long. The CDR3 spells CASSLEVRGEKLFF. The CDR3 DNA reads TGCGCCAGCAGCTTGGAAGTCAGGGGTGAAAAACTGTTTTTT.

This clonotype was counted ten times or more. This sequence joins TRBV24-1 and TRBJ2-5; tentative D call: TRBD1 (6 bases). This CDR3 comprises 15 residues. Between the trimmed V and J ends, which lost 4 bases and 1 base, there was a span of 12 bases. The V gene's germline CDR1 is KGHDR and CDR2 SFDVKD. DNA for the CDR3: TGTGCCACCAGTGAGGGGGCTAGGGCCCAAGAGACCCAGTACTTC. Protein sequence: CATSEGARAQETQYF.

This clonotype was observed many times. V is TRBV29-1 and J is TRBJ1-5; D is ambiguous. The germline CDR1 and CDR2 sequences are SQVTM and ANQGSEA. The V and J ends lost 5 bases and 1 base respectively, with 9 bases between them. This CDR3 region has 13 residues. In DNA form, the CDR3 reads TGCAGCGTTCAGGAATCGAGCAATCAGCCCCAGCATTTT. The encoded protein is CSVQESSNQPQHF.

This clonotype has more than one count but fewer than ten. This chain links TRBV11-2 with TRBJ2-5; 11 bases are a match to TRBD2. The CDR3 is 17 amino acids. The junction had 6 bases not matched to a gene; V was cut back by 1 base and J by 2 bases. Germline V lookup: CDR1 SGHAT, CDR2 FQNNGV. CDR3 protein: CASSLAGRTSGQETQYF. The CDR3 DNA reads TGTGCCAGCAGCTTAGCAGGTCGGACTAGCGGGCAAGAGACCCAGTACTTC.

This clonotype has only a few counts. The CDR3 is CASSSGLALSYEQYF. The CDR3 DNA follows: TGTGCCAGCAGCTCTGGACTAGCGCTCTCCTACGAGCAGTACTTC. The V call is TRBV9, the J call TRBJ2-7; 9 positions agree with TRBD2. V shed 4 bases and J 0 bases; nucleotides not matched to a gene: 5. CDR1 SGDLS and CDR2 YYNGEE come from the germline V gene. The CDR3 is 15 amino acids.

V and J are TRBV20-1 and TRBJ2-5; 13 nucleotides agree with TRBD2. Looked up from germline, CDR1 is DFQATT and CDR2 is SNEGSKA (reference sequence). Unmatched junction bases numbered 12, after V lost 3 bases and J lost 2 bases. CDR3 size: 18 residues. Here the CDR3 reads CSARPRLAGGWRQETQYF. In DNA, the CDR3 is TGCAGTGCTAGGCCCCGACTAGCGGGAGGTTGGCGGCAAGAGACCCAGTACTTC.

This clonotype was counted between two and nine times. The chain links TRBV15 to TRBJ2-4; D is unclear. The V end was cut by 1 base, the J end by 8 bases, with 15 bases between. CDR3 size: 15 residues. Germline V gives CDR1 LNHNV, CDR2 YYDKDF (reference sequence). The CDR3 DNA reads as TGTGCCACCAGCAGAGGCGATCTTGACAATCACATTCAGTACTTC. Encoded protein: CATSRGDLDNHIQYF.

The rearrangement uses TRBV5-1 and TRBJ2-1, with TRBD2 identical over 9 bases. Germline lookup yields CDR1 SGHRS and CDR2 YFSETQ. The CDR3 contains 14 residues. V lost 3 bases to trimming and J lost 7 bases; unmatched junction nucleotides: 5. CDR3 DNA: TGCGCCAGCAGCTGGCGGGAGGGCCGGAATGAGCAGTTCTTC. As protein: CASSWREGRNEQFF. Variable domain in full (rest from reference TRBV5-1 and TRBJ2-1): KAGVTQTPRYLIKTRGQQVTLSCSPISGHRSVSWYQQTPGQGLQFLFEYFSETQRNKGNFPGRFSGRQFSNSRSEMNVSTLELGDSALYLCASSWREGRNEQFFGPGTRLTVL.

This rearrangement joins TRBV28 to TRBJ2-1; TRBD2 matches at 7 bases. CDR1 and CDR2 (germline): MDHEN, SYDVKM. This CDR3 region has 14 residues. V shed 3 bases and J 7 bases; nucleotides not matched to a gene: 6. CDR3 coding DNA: TGTGCCAGCAGTTTCGGGGGGAGAACTAATGAGCAGTTCTTC. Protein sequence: CASSFGGRTNEQFF.

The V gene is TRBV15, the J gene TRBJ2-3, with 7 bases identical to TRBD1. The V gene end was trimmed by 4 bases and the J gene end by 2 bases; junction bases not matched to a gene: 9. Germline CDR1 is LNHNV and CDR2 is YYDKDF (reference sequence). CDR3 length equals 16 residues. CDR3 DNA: TGTGCCACCAGCATTTACGCCACAGGGGCCACAGATACGCAGTATTTT. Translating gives CATSIYATGATDTQYF. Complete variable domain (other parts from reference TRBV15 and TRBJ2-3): DAMVIQNPRYQVTQFGKPVTLSCSQTLNHNVMYWYQQKSSQAPKLLFHYYDKDFNNEADTPDNFQSRRPNTSFCFLDIRSPGLGDTAMYLCATSIYATGATDTQYFGPGTRLTVL.

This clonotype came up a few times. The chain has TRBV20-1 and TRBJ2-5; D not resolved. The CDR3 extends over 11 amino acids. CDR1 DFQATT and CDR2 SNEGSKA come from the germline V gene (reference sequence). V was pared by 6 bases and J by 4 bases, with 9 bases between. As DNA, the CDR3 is TGCAGTGCAGAGATTCGAGAGACCCAGTACTTC. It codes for CSAEIRETQYF.

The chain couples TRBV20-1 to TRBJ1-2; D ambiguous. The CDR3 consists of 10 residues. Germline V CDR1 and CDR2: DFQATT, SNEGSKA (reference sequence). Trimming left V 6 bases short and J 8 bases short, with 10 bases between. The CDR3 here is CSASREGYTF. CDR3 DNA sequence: TGCAGTGCATCCCGGGAGGGCTACACCTTC.

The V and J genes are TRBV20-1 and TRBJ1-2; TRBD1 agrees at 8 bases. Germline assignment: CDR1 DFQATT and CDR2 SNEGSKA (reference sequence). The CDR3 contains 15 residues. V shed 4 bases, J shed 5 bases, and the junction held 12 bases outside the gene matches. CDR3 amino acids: CSATSEPGGGYGYTF. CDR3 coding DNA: TGCAGTGCTACCTCCGAGCCAGGGGGCGGTTATGGCTACACCTTC.

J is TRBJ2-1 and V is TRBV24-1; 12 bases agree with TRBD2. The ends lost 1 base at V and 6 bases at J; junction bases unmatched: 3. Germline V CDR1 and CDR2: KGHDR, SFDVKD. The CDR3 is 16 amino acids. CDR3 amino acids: CATSDFRLAGVNEQFF. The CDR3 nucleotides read TGTGCCACCAGTGATTTTAGACTAGCGGGAGTCAATGAGCAGTTCTTC.

CDR3 sequence: CSATSGRAFYEQYF. CDR3 nucleotide sequence: TGCAGTGCAACAAGCGGGAGGGCCTTCTACGAGCAGTACTTC. This chain uses TRBV20-1 with TRBJ2-7, with 10 bases aligning to TRBD2. Trimming removed 6 bases from V and 3 bases from J; junction bases left unmatched: 8. This CDR3 comprises 14 residues. Germline CDR1 reads DFQATT; CDR2 reads SNEGSKA (reference sequence).

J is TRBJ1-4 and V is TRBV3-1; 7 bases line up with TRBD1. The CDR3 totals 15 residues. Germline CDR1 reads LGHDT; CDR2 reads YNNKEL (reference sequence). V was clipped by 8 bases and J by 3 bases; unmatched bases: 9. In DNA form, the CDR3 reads TGTGCCAGCGGCGGAGTCGGGACAGCTAATGAAAAACTGTTTTTT. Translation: CASGGVGTANEKLFF.

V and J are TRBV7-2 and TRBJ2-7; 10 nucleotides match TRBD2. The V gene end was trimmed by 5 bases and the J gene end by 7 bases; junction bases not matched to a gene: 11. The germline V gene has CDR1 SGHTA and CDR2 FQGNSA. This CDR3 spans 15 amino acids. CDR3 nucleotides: TGTGCCAGCAGCCTCGTACTAGCGGGACTGGGGGAGCAGTACGTC. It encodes CASSLVLAGLGEQYV.

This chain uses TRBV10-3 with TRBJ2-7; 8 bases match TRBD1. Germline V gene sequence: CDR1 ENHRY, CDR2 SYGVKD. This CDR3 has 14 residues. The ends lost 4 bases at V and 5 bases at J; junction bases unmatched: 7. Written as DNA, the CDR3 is TGTGCCATCAGTGGGAGACAGGGGTCCCACGAGCAGTACTTC. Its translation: CAISGRQGSHEQYF.